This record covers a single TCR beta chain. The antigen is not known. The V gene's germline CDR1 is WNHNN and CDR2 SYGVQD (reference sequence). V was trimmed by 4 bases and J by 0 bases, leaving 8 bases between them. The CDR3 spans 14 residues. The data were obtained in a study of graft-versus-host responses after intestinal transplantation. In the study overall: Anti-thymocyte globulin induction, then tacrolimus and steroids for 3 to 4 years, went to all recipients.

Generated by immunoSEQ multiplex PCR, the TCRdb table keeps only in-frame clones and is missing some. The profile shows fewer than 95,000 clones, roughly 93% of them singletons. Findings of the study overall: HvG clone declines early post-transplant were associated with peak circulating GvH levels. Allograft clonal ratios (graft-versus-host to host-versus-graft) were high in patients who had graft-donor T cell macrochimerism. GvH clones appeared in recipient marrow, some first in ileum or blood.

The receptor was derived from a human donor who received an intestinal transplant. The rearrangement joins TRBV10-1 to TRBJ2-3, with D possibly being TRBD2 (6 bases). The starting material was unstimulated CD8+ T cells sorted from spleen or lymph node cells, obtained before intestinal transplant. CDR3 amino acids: CASSGRESTDTQYF. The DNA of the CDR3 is TGCGCCAGCAGTGGACGGGAGAGCACAGATACGCAGTATTTT.